This TCR beta chain was observed in a study of cytomegalovirus exposure and HLA in healthy donors. Study-wide background: Of the donors genotyped, several hundred in all, about 76% fell in the Caucasian-associated ancestry cluster.

V lost 0 bases to trimming and J lost 0 bases, with 10 bases between them. Germline CDR1 and CDR2: SGHRS and YFSETQ. CDR3 length equals 16 residues. Vbeta (60) and Jbeta (13) primers were used in the PCR. The method was immunoSEQ multiplex PCR; TCRdb's version includes in-frame clones alone and lacks a portion of them. The sample lists 87,000 or so clones, around 60% occurring once. Findings of the study overall: As was reported, the HLA-A and HLA-B alleles of most subjects were accurately predicted from TCR beta sequences. In a later analysis, HLA-C alleles had the fewest associated TCRs, DRB1 alleles the most. A later analysis reported that several of the most significant clusters appeared to be linked to common viral pathogens, among them Epstein-Barr virus.

Regarding this clone: Its antigen is currently unknown.

Sequencing input: PBMCs. This clonotype was sampled from a man aged 55 to 70 in good health and CMV-seronegative. The rearrangement uses TRBV5-1 and TRBJ1-3, with D hard to call. Written as DNA, the CDR3 is TGCGCCAGCAGCTTGGGAGCGGCCATCTCTGGAAACACCATATATTTT. Translated, it gives CASSLGAAISGNTIYF.